The table lists the clone carrying this T cell receptor (beta chain) with a count of one. Its target is unknown. There are 14 residues in the CDR3. Germline CDR1 and CDR2: SGDLS and YYNGEE. The ends were cut back, 0 bases at V and 7 bases at J, with 10 bases in the middle. These data come from a study of radiotherapy plus CTLA-4 blockade in lung cancer. Study-wide points: Expansion in blood of tumor-derived TCR clones was seen after radiotherapy plus ipilimumab.

The assay was immunoSEQ multiplex PCR, and TCRdb's table has in-frame clones only and misses some. The sample consists of some 50,000 clones, around 85% of them appearing once. With ipilimumab providing CTLA-4 blockade, focal radiation was administered to patients who had chemo-refractory metastatic non-small-cell lung cancer. This TCR was recovered from a human donor with non-small cell lung cancer who had a partial response to radiotherapy plus ipilimumab. The sample in question was peripheral blood, obtained from a patient treated with radiotherapy plus ipilimumab. The chain uses TRBV9 and TRBJ2-2; tentatively, D is TRBD2 (5 bases). As DNA, the CDR3 is TGTGCCAGCAGCGTAGGCGCGGAGGTCGGGGAGCTGTTTTTT. Its translation: CASSVGAEVGELFF.